This is a list of T cell receptor beta chains from one sample in a study of identifying expanded T cells in peripheral blood. Here immunoSEQ multiplex PCR was the method, and the copy in TCRdb shows in-frame clones only, minus some. The table records about 91,000 clones, about 90% of them present only once. The specimen sequenced was blood. These receptors were taken from a person aged 18 to 75 in good health. Both conserved end residues are part of each CDR3. A D gene is named only where the DNA matches it firmly. Clone size is not always given. Where it is, it says once, few, many or a class for expanded clones.

clone size: NA
D gene: NA
CDR3 length: 15
J gene: TRBJ1-1
V gene: TRBV7-2
CDR3 protein: CASSLRLGMNTEAFF
CDR3 DNA: TGTGCCAGCAGCTTACGTCTGGGAATGAACACTGAAGCTTTCTTT

clone size: NA
D gene: NA
CDR3 length: 13
J gene: TRBJ1-5
V gene: TRBV30
CDR3 protein: CAWRKQGAQPQHF
CDR3 DNA: TGTGCCTGGAGGAAACAGGGCGCTCAGCCCCAGCATTTT

clone size: NA
D gene: TRBD1
CDR3 length: 14
J gene: TRBJ2-7
V gene: TRBV13
CDR3 protein: CASSFDRGGSEQYF
CDR3 DNA: TGTGCCAGCAGCTTCGACAGGGGGGGCAGCGAGCAGTACTTC

clone size: NA
D gene: TRBD1
CDR3 length: 14
J gene: TRBJ2-1
V gene: TRBV11-3
CDR3 protein: CASSLRQGWDEQFF
CDR3 DNA: TGTGCCAGCAGCCTACGACAGGGTTGGGATGAGCAGTTCTTC

clone size: NA
D gene: NA
CDR3 length: 14
J gene: TRBJ1-3
V gene: TRBV19
CDR3 protein: CASRLGGGGNTIYF
CDR3 DNA: TGTGCCAGTAGGTTGGGAGGAGGTGGAAACACCATATATTTT

clone size: NA
D gene: NA
CDR3 length: 13
J gene: TRBJ2-7
V gene: TRBV4-2
CDR3 protein: CASSQGRSYEQYF
CDR3 DNA: TGTGCCAGCAGCCAGGGGCGCTCCTACGAGCAGTACTTC

clone size: NA
D gene: NA
CDR3 length: 16
J gene: TRBJ1-1
V gene: TRBV18
CDR3 protein: CASSPPSQGGNTEAFF
CDR3 DNA: TGTGCCAGCTCACCACCGTCCCAGGGCGGGAACACTGAAGCTTTCTTT

clone size: NA
D gene: NA
CDR3 length: 14
J gene: TRBJ1-2
V gene: TRBV28
CDR3 protein: CASSFKGRNYGYTF
CDR3 DNA: TGTGCCAGCAGTTTTAAGGGACGGAACTATGGCTACACCTTC

clone size: NA
D gene: TRBD1
CDR3 length: 15
J gene: TRBJ2-5
V gene: TRBV7-6
CDR3 protein: CASSFRDRGWETQYF
CDR3 DNA: TGTGCCAGCAGCTTCCGGGACAGGGGATGGGAGACCCAGTACTTC

clone size: NA
D gene: NA
CDR3 length: 15
J gene: TRBJ2-3
V gene: TRBV28
CDR3 protein: CASTPMFASTDTQYF
CDR3 DNA: TGTGCCAGCACCCCGATGTTTGCTAGCACAGATACGCAGTATTTT

clone size: NA
D gene: NA
CDR3 length: 15
J gene: TRBJ2-3
V gene: TRBV5-1
CDR3 protein: CASSLTITSTDTQYF
CDR3 DNA: TGCGCCAGCAGCTTGACAATTACTAGCACAGATACGCAGTATTTT

clone size: NA
D gene: NA
CDR3 length: 16
J gene: TRBJ1-1
V gene: TRBV4-2
CDR3 protein: CASSQDSRGEGTEAFF
CDR3 DNA: TGTGCCAGCAGCCAAGATTCGAGGGGAGAGGGCACTGAAGCTTTCTTT

clone size: NA
D gene: NA
CDR3 length: 13
J gene: TRBJ2-7
V gene: TRBV10-3
CDR3 protein: CAISSEVAYEQYF
CDR3 DNA: TGTGCCATCAGTTCGGAAGTAGCCTACGAGCAGTACTTC

clone size: NA
D gene: NA
CDR3 length: 15
J gene: TRBJ2-2
V gene: TRBV2
CDR3 protein: CASMFSLLNTGELFF
CDR3 DNA: TGTGCCAGCATGTTCAGCTTATTGAACACCGGGGAGCTGTTTTTT

clone size: NA
D gene: NA
CDR3 length: 16
J gene: TRBJ2-7
V gene: TRBV19
CDR3 protein: CASSRLAGSETYEQYF
CDR3 DNA: TGTGCCAGTAGTAGACTCGCCGGGTCCGAAACCTACGAGCAGTACTTC

clone size: NA
D gene: TRBD1
CDR3 length: 19
J gene: TRBJ2-2
V gene: TRBV4-1
CDR3 protein: CASSQDLGDRAQNTGELFF
CDR3 DNA: TGCGCCAGCAGCCAAGATTTGGGCGACAGGGCCCAGAACACCGGGGAGCTGTTTTTT

clone size: few
D gene: NA
CDR3 length: 14
J gene: TRBJ2-3
V gene: TRBV7-3
CDR3 protein: CASSRGDKTDTQYF
CDR3 DNA: TGTGCCAGCAGCCGAGGGGACAAGACAGATACGCAGTATTTT

clone size: once
D gene: NA
CDR3 length: 18
J gene: TRBJ2-7
V gene: TRBV11-2
CDR3 protein: CASSPSLFRDPRYVKQYF
CDR3 DNA: TGTGCCAGCAGCCCGAGCTTATTCCGGGACCCGCGCTATGTCAAGCAGTACTTC

clone size: NA
D gene: NA
CDR3 length: 19
J gene: TRBJ1-5
V gene: TRBV19
CDR3 protein: CASSIRLWEGPVSNQPQHF
CDR3 DNA: TGTGCCAGTAGTATAAGGCTTTGGGAGGGGCCGGTTAGCAATCAGCCCCAGCATTTT

clone size: NA
D gene: NA
CDR3 length: 15
J gene: TRBJ1-1
V gene: TRBV7-9
CDR3 protein: CASSQSDGMNTEAFF
CDR3 DNA: TGTGCCAGCAGCCAATCGGACGGAATGAACACTGAAGCTTTCTTT

clone size: NA
D gene: NA
CDR3 length: 11
J gene: TRBJ1-1
V gene: TRBV30
CDR3 protein: CAWRVDTEAFF
CDR3 DNA: TGTGCCTGGAGAGTAGACACTGAAGCTTTCTTT

clone size: NA
D gene: NA
CDR3 length: 15
J gene: TRBJ2-6
V gene: TRBV27
CDR3 protein: CASSFVAGRANVLTF
CDR3 DNA: TGTGCCAGCAGTTTTGTGGCGGGTCGGGCCAACGTCCTGACTTTC

clone size: NA
D gene: TRBD1
CDR3 length: 13
J gene: TRBJ1-4
V gene: TRBV15
CDR3 protein: CATQNRGNEKLFF
CDR3 DNA: TGTGCCACCCAAAACAGGGGGAATGAAAAACTGTTTTTT

clone size: NA
D gene: NA
CDR3 length: 14
J gene: TRBJ2-3
V gene: TRBV5-8
CDR3 protein: CASSRFTTEDTQYF
CDR3 DNA: TGTGCCAGCAGCCGATTTACTACCGAGGATACGCAGTATTTT

clone size: NA
D gene: NA
CDR3 length: 13
J gene: TRBJ2-5
V gene: TRBV5-1
CDR3 protein: CASSPGRKETQYF
CDR3 DNA: TGCGCCAGCAGCCCGGGTCGCAAAGAGACCCAGTACTTC

clone size: once
D gene: NA
CDR3 length: 17
J gene: TRBJ2-7
V gene: TRBV4-1
CDR3 protein: CASSQEPPGHRSHEQYF
CDR3 DNA: TGCGCCAGCAGCCAAGAACCCCCGGGACACCGGTCCCACGAGCAGTACTTC

clone size: NA
D gene: NA
CDR3 length: 15
J gene: TRBJ2-1
V gene: TRBV28
CDR3 protein: CASSLIMATTNEQFF
CDR3 DNA: TGTGCCAGCAGTTTAATTATGGCCACCACCAATGAGCAGTTCTTC

clone size: NA
D gene: TRBD2
CDR3 length: 19
J gene: TRBJ2-5
V gene: TRBV11-2
CDR3 protein: CASSPGGRRTGGHQETQYF
CDR3 DNA: TGTGCCAGCAGCCCAGGAGGACGGAGAACGGGGGGGCACCAAGAGACCCAGTACTTC

clone size: NA
D gene: NA
CDR3 length: 14
J gene: TRBJ1-4
V gene: TRBV28
CDR3 protein: CASSSGTPNEKLFF
CDR3 DNA: TGTGCCAGCAGCTCCGGGACACCTAATGAAAAACTGTTTTTT

clone size: NA
D gene: NA
CDR3 length: 13
J gene: TRBJ2-1
V gene: TRBV7-9
CDR3 protein: CASIESSYNEQFF
CDR3 DNA: TGTGCCAGCATAGAGAGCTCCTACAATGAGCAGTTCTTC

clone size: NA
D gene: NA
CDR3 length: 15
J gene: TRBJ1-4
V gene: TRBV6-1
CDR3 protein: CASSEGRSGNEKLFF
CDR3 DNA: TGTGCCAGCAGTGAAGGGAGGTCTGGTAATGAAAAACTGTTTTTT

clone size: NA
D gene: NA
CDR3 length: 15
J gene: TRBJ1-3
V gene: TRBV11-2
CDR3 protein: CASSLGSGSGNTIYF
CDR3 DNA: TGTGCCAGCAGTTTAGGATCGGGTTCTGGAAACACCATATATTTT

clone size: NA
D gene: TRBD1
CDR3 length: 16
J gene: TRBJ2-1
V gene: TRBV5-4
CDR3 protein: CASSPRTGSSYNEQFF
CDR3 DNA: TGTGCCAGCAGCCCCAGGACAGGGAGCTCCTACAATGAGCAGTTCTTC

clone size: NA
D gene: NA
CDR3 length: 12
J gene: TRBJ2-7
V gene: TRBV6-5
CDR3 protein: CASSRGTDEQYF
CDR3 DNA: TGTGCCAGCAGTCGGGGGACTGACGAGCAGTACTTC

clone size: once
D gene: NA
CDR3 length: 13
J gene: TRBJ1-1
V gene: TRBV5-1
CDR3 protein: CASRDDGYTEAFF
CDR3 DNA: TGCGCCAGCCGGGACGATGGCTACACTGAAGCTTTCTTT

clone size: NA
D gene: NA
CDR3 length: 14
J gene: TRBJ2-5
V gene: TRBV18
CDR3 protein: CASSPPQRQETQYF
CDR3 DNA: TGTGCCAGCTCACCACCTCAGCGGCAAGAGACCCAGTACTTC

clone size: NA
D gene: NA
CDR3 length: 14
J gene: TRBJ2-7
V gene: TRBV6-5
CDR3 protein: CASSSLRGQSEQYF
CDR3 DNA: TGTGCCAGCAGTTCCCTCCGGGGGCAATCGGAGCAGTACTTC

clone size: NA
D gene: TRBD2
CDR3 length: 19
J gene: TRBJ2-1
V gene: TRBV5-1
CDR3 protein: CASSLWGIKSGRASDEQFF
CDR3 DNA: TGCGCCAGCAGCCTATGGGGAATAAAAAGCGGGAGGGCATCCGATGAGCAGTTCTTC

clone size: NA
D gene: TRBD2
CDR3 length: 16
J gene: TRBJ2-3
V gene: TRBV6-4
CDR3 protein: CASSENAGGAGDTQYF
CDR3 DNA: TGTGCCAGCAGTGAAAACGCGGGGGGGGCAGGAGATACGCAGTATTTT

clone size: NA
D gene: NA
CDR3 length: 12
J gene: TRBJ2-2
V gene: TRBV6-5
CDR3 protein: CASSSWTGELFF
CDR3 DNA: TGTGCCAGCAGTTCTTGGACCGGGGAGCTGTTTTTT

clone size: once
D gene: NA
CDR3 length: 14
J gene: TRBJ1-5
V gene: TRBV27
CDR3 protein: CASSQGFLNQPQHF
CDR3 DNA: TGTGCCAGCAGCCAGGGGTTTCTCAATCAGCCCCAGCATTTT

clone size: NA
D gene: NA
CDR3 length: 12
J gene: TRBJ2-3
V gene: TRBV9
CDR3 protein: CASSVDADTQYF
CDR3 DNA: TGTGCCAGCAGCGTAGACGCAGATACGCAGTATTTT

clone size: once
D gene: NA
CDR3 length: 14
J gene: TRBJ1-1
V gene: TRBV5-1
CDR3 protein: CASSLVGVDTEAFF
CDR3 DNA: TGCGCCAGCAGCTTGGTAGGGGTGGACACTGAAGCTTTCTTT